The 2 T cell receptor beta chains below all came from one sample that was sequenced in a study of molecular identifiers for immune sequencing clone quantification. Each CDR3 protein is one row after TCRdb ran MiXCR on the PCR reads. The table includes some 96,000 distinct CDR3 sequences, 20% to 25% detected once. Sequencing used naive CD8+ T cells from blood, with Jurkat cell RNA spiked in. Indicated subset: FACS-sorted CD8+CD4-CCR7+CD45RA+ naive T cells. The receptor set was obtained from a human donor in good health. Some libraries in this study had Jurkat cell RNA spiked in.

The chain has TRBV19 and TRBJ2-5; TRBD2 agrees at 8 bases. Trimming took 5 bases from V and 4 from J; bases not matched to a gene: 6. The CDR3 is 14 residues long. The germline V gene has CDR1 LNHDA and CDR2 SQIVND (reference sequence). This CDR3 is CASSRSSGAETQYF. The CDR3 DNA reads TGTGCCAGTAGTCGGAGTAGCGGGGCAGAGACCCAGTACTTC.

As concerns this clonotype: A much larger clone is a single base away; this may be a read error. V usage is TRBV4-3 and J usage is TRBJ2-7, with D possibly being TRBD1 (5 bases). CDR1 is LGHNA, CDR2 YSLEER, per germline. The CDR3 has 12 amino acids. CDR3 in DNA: TGCGCCAGCAGCCAAGAATCGGGTCAGGGCCACTTC. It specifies CASSQESGQGHF.